This entry describes one T cell receptor beta chain. What it binds is not known. This entry belongs to a study of cytomegalovirus exposure and HLA in healthy donors. In the study overall: The platform used for the roughly 130 validation repertoires matched that of the approximately 620 first-cohort repertoires, a later analysis reported.

Profiled with immunoSEQ multiplex PCR; TCRdb holds only in-frame clones, not every one. The data show some 100,000 clones, with more than 70% seen just once and nearly 5% held by the top ten. This CDR3 has 13 residues. V dropped 3 bases and J dropped 0 bases, with 5 bases sitting between them. Germline CDR1 ENHRY, CDR2 SYGVKD. Notes on the study in general: The classifier, whose performance was assessed in both the original and validation cohorts, reportedly diagnosed cytomegalovirus status with high specificity and sensitivity. Among TCR beta chains, those listed as cytomegalovirus-associated numbered some 160.

The donors belonged to the approximately 120-subject validation cohort, separate from the approximately 670-subject first cohort. The sequence was collected from a man aged 18 to 30 in good health and CMV-seronegative. The chain employs TRBV10-3 and TRBJ1-1, with D possibly TRBD1 on 5 matching bases. The sequencing sample was made of PBMCs. The CDR3 DNA follows: TGTGCCATCAGTGACAGGGTGAACACTGAAGCTTTCTTT. Translation gives CAISDRVNTEAFF.